This TCR beta chain was recovered during a study of blood T cell repertoires in COVID-19. The CDR3 contains 13 residues. V lost 6 bases and J lost 7; bases outside the gene matches: 1. Seattle participants joined during active infection and were tracked over time. Per the original data handling: For nucleated cells, counts were estimated from reference gene primer amplification. Measured with immunoSEQ multiplex PCR; TCRdb has only the in-frame clones, and not every one. V and J calls and clone size are as listed in that table; D and trimming were resolved from the DNA. This sample yields some 200,000 clones, of which 85% are seen a single time; about 0.95% belongs to the top ten.

Sample: peripheral blood. This TCR was recovered from a man in his 60s with COVID-19, enrolled during active disease. J is TRBJ2-4 and V is TRBV12-3 or TRBV12-4; TRBD1 matches at 12 bases. CDR3 DNA sequence: TGTGCCAGCAGGGGGACAGGGGGCAACATTCAGTACTTC. Protein: CASRGTGGNIQYF.